This T cell receptor beta chain came from a study of blood T cell repertoires in COVID-19 (TCRdb year 2020). About the investigation overall: Samples covering the acute and convalescent phases of COVID-19 were provided by collaborators in the United States, Italy and Spain. The material from the prospective study consisted of cDNA or gDNA derived from T cells, B-cell-depleted T cells, or PBMCs. Deeply sampled blood TCRbeta repertoires from subjects exposed to, actively infected with, or recovered from COVID-19 were included in the dataset. The repertoires were released in a freely available public database meant as a resource for research on the immune response to SARS-CoV-2. Samples were obtained from the ongoing ImmuneRACE study (first 160 participants) and from about 1,300 subjects provided by 6 global collaborators. A de-identified subject ID, COVID-19 status, age in years and sex were almost always included in the sample metadata. HLA class I and class II types, where available, came from metadata supplied by the sample provider rather than from assay-based typing. Broader findings and caveats from the paper: The amount of clinical and demographic metadata varied by source and participant and was provided uncurated.

TCRbeta CDR3 regions were amplified from genomic DNA by means of the immunoSEQ Assay, a bias-controlled multiplex PCR. In the original analysis: The number of nucleated cells in each sample was estimated by amplification of reference gene primers within the assay. To quantify the absolute abundance of each unique TCRbeta CDR3 rearrangement, sequence reads were collapsed and filtered. Productive Simpson clonality was computed per sample as the square root of Simpson's diversity index over productive rearrangements. The clones in this table, taken by TCRdb from immuneACCESS, are in-frame only. Not every clone is retained; where verified, under half of the shortfall comes from an unresolved V gene, and the cause of the rest is unknown. V and J calls and clone size are those listed in that table; D and trimming were worked out from the DNA. For this sample the table gives hundreds of thousands of clones, of which about four fifths were detected only once. Of the sample, about 4.6% falls within the top ten clones.

Enrolling through a virtual design, the prospective study's participants ranged in age from roughly 18 to 89 years and lived across 24 United States geographic areas. In the prospective study, participants were assigned to cohorts based on the clinical history participants reported in a screening survey and a study questionnaire. Exposed participants had been in contact, within 2 weeks of entering the study, with a person who had a PCR-confirmed or clinician-diagnosed case of COVID-19. Each participant in the prospective study had whole blood, serum and a nasopharyngeal or oropharyngeal swab collected by mobile phlebotomists. Prospective study participants could optionally give additional blood draws and questionnaires over an approximately 2-month period. Before DNA extraction, blood samples from the prospective study were shipped at room temperature or frozen. A word on this clone: The antigen it binds to is not known. Base qualities are not provided; no much larger clone lies one nucleotide away.

Spanning cysteine to phenylalanine, the CDR3 consists of 17 amino acids. Only the CDR3 part of the read is kept: 51 bases, read in frame from the first base. The germline V gene yields SGHRS for CDR1 and YFSETQ for CDR2. V and J are trimmed by 0 bases and 2 bases, and the gene matches miss 7 bases of the junction. Sequencing input: PBMCs or T cells enriched from blood (not recorded which). Here the chain combines TRBV5-1 and TRBJ1-4, and 7 junction bases match TRBD1. This clonotype was sampled from a woman aged 50 to 60 who had been exposed to COVID-19. CDR3 protein: CASSLDPTGATNEKLFF. The DNA sequence reads TGCGCCAGCAGCTTGGACCCTACAGGGGCTACTAATGAAAAACTGTTTTTT.